Presented here are 5 T cell receptor beta chains from one specimen sequenced in a study of T-cell reconstitution after alpha-beta-depleted transplantation in children. The library targeted TCRbeta and was prepared with unique molecular identifiers. Using its own MiXCR run on the PCR reads, TCRdb lists one record per CDR3 protein. This table holds 200,000 or so distinct CDR3 sequences, about 6% found once. The starting material was PBMCs, obtained before TCRalphabeta/CD19-depleted stem cell transplant. The receptors were sampled from a girl under three years old with combined immunodeficiency, due to receive a stem cell transplant.

In this sample, this clonotype turned up many times. This chain uses TRBV4-3 with TRBJ2-6; tentatively, D is TRBD2 (6 bases). Looked up from germline, CDR1 is LGHNA and CDR2 is YSLEER. CDR3 length equals 13 residues. V shed 4 bases and J shed 13 bases, with 14 bases lying between them. The CDR3 coding sequence is TGCGCCAGCAGCCGGGCTGTTCGGGGGGTCCTGACTTTC. Its protein product is CASSRAVRGVLTF.

This clonotype was observed at least ten times. The rearrangement links TRBV20-1 to TRBJ2-3; tentatively, D is TRBD1 (6 bases). The germline V gene encodes CDR1 DFQATT and CDR2 SNEGSKA (reference sequence). V shed 6 bases and J shed 3 bases, with 16 bases lying between them. The CDR3 is made up of 14 amino acids. The DNA for the CDR3 is TGCAGTGCCGCAGGTCAGGGGTGGACAGATACGCAGTATTTT. Its protein is CSAAGQGWTDTQYF.

At least ten counts were recorded for this clonotype. The chain uses TRBV5-1 and TRBJ2-5, with D tentatively TRBD1 (6 bases). The V gene's germline CDR1 is SGHRS and CDR2 YFSETQ. Trimming took 3 bases from V and 0 from J, leaving 18 bases between them. The CDR3 spans 17 residues. CDR3 DNA: TGCGCCAGCAGCTCAACAGGGATCGTCCCGTACCAAGAGACCCAGTACTTC. This codes for CASSSTGIVPYQETQYF.

This clonotype was detected ten times or more. This sequence joins TRBV20-1 and TRBJ2-7; TRBD2 matches 14 bases. This CDR3 contains 18 residues. V shed 0 bases, J shed 5 bases, and the junction held 12 bases outside the gene matches. The germline V gene has CDR1 DFQATT and CDR2 SNEGSKA (reference sequence). In DNA form, the CDR3 reads TGCAGTGCTAGAGATTCAGCTGGGACTAGCGGGAGTTCTCACGAGCAGTACTTC. Amino acids: CSARDSAGTSGSSHEQYF.

Ten or more counts support this clonotype. A read error may account for a junction end that differs from germline. The rearrangement uses TRBV4-3 and TRBJ2-7; D tentatively reads TRBD1 or TRBD2 (5 bases each). The CDR3 covers 16 residues. The V gene's germline CDR1 is LGHNA and CDR2 YSLEER. Written as DNA, the CDR3 is TGCGCCAGCAGCGAAGACCCAGGGAGCCGGACCTACGAGCAGTACTTC. Translation gives CASSEDPGSRTYEQYF.